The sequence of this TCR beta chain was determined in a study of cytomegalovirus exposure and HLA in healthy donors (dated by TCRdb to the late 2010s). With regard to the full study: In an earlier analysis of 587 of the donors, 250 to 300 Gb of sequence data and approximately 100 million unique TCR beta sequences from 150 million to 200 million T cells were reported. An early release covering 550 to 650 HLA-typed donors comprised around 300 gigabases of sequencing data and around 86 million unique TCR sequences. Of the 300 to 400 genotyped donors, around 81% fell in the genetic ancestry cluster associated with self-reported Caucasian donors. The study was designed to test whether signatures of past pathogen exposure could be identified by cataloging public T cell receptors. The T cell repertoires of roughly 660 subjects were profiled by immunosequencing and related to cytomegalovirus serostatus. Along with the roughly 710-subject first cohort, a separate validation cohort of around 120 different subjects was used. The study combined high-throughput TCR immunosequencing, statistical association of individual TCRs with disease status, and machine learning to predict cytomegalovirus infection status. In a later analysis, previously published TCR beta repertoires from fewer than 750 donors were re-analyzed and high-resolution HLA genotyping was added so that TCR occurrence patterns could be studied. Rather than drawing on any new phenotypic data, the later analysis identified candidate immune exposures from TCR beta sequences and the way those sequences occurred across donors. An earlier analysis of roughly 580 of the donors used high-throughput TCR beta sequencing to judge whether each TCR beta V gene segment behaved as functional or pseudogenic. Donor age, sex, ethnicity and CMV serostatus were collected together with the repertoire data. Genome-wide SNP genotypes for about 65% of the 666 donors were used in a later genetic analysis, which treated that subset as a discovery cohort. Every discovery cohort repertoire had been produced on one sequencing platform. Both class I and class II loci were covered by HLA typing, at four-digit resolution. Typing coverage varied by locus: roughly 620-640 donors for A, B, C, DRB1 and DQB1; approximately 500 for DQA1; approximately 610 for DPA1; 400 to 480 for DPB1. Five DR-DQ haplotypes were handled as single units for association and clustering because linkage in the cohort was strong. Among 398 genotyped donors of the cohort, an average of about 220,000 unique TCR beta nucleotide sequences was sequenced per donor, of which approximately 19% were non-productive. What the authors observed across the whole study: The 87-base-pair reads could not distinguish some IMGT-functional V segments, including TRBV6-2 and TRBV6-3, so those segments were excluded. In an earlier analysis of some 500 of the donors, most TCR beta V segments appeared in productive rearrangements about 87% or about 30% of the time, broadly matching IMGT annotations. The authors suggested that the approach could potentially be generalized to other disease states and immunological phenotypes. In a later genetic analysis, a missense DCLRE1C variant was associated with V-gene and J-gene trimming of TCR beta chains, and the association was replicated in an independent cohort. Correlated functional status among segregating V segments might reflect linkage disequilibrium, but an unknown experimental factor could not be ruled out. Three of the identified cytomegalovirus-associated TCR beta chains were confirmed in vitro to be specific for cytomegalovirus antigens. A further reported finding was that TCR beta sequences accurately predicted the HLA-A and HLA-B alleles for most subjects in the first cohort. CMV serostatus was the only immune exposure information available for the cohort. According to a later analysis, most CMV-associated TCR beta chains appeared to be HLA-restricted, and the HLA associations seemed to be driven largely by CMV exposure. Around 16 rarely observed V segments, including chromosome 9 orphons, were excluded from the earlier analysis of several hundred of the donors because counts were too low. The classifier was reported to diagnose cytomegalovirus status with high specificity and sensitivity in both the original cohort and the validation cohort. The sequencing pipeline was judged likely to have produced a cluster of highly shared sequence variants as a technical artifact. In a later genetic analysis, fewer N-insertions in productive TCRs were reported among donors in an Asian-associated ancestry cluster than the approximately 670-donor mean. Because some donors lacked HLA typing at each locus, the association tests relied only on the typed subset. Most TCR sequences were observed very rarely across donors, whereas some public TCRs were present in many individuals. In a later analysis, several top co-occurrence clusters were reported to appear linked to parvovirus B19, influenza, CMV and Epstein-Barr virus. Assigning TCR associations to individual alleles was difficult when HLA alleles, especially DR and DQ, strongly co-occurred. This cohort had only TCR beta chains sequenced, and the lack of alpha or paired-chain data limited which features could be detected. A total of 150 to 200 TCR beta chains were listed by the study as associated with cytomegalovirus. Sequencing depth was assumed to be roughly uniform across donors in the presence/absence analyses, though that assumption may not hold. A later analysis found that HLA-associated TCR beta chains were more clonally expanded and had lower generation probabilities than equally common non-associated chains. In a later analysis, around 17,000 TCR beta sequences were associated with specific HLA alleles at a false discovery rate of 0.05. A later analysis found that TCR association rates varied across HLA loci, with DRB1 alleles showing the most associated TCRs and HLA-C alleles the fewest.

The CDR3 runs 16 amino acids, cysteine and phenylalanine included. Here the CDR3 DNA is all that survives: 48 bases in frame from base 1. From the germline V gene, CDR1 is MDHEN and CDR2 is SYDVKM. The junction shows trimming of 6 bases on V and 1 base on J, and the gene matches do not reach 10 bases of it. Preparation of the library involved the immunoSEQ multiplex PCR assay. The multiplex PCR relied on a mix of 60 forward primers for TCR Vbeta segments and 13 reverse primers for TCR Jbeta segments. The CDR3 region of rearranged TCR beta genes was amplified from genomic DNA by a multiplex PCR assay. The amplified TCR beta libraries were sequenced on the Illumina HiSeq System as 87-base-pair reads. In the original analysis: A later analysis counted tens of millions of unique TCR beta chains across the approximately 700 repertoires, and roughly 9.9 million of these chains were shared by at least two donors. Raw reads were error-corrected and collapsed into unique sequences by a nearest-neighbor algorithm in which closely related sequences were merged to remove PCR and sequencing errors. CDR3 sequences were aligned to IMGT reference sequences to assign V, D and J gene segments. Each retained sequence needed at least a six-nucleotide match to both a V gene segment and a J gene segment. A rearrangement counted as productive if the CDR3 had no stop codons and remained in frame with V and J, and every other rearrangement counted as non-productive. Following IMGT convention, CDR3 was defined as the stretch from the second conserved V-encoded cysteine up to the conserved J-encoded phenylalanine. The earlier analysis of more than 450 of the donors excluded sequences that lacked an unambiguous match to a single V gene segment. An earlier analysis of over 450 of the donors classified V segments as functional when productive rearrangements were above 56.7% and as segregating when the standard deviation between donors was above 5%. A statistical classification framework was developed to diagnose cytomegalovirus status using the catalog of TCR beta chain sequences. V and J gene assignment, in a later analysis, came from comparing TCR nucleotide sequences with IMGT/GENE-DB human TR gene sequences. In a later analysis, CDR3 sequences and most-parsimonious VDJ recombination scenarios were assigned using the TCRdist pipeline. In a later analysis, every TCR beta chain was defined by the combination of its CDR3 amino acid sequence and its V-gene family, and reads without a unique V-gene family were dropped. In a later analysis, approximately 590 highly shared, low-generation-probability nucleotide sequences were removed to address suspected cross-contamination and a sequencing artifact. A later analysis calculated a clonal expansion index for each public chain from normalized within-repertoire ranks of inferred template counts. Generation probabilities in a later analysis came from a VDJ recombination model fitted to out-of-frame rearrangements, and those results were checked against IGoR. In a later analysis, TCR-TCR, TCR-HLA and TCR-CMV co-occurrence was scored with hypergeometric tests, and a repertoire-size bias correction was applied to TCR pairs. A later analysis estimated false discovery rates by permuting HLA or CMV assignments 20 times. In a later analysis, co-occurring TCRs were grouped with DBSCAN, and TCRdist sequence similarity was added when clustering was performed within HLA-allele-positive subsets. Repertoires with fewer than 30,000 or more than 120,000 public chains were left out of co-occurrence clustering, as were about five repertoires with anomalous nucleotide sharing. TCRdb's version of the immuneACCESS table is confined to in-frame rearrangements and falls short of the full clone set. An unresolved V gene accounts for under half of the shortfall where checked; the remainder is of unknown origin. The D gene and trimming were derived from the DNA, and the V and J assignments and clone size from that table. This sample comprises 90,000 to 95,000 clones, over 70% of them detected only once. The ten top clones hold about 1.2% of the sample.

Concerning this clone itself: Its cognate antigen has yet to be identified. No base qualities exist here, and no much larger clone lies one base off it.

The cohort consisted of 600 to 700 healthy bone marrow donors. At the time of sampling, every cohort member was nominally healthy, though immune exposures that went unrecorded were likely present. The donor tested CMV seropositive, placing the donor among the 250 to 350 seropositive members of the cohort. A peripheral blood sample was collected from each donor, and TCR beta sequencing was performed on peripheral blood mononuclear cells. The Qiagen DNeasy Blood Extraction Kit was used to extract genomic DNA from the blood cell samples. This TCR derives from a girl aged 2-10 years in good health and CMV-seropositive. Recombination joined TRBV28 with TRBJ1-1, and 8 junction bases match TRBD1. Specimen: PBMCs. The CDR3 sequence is CASSPLRTGQNTEAFF. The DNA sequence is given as TGTGCCAGCAGCCCACTCCGGACAGGGCAGAACACTGAAGCTTTCTTT.